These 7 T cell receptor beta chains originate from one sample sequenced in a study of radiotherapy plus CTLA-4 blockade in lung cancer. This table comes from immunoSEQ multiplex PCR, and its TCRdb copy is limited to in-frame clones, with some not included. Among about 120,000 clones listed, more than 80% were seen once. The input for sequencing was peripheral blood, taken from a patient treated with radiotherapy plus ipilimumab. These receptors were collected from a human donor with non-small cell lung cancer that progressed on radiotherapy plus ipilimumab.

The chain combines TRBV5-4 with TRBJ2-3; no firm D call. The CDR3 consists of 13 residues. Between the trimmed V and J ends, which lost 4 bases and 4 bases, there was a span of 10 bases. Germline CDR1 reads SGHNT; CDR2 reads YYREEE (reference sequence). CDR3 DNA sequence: TGTGCCAGCAGCACTCGACGCGCAGATACGCAGTATTTT. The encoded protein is CASSTRRADTQYF.

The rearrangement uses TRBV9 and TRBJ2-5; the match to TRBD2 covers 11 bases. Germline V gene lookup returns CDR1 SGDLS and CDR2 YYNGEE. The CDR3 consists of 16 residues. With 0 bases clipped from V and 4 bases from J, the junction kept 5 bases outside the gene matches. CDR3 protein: CASSVGTSGSRETQYF. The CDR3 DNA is TGTGCCAGCAGCGTAGGCACTAGCGGGAGCCGAGAGACCCAGTACTTC.

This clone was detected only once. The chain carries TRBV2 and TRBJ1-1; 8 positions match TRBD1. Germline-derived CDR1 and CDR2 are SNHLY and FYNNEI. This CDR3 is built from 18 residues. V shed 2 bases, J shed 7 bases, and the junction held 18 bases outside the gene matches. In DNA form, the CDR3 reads TGTGCCAGCAGTGAATATCCCGACTGGACAGGGAAGATAGTTGAAGCTTTCTTT. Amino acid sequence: CASSEYPDWTGKIVEAFF.

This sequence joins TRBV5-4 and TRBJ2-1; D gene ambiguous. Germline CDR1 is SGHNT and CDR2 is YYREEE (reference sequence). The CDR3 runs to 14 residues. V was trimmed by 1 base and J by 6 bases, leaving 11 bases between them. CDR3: CASSLREPPNEQFF. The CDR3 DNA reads TGTGCCAGCAGCTTGCGTGAACCGCCCAATGAGCAGTTCTTC.

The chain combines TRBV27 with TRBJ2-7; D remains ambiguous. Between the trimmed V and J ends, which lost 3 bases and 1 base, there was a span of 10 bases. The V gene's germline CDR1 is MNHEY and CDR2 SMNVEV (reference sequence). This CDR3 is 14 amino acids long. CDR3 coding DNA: TGTGCCAGCAGTTTGTTCCCCGGTTCCTACGAGCAGTACTTC. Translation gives CASSLFPGSYEQYF.

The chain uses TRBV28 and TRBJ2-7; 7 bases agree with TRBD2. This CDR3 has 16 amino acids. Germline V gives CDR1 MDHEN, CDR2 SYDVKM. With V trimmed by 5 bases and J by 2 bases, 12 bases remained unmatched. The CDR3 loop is CASSRPTSDPTYEQYF. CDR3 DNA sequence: TGTGCCAGCAGTCGGCCTACTAGCGATCCAACCTACGAGCAGTACTTC.

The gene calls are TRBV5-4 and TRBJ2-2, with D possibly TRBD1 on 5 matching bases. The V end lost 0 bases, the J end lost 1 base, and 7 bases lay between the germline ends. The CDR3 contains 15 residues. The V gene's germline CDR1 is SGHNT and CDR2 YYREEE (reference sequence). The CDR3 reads CASSLEGLNTGELFF. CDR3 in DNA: TGTGCCAGCAGCTTGGAGGGGTTGAACACCGGGGAGCTGTTTTTT. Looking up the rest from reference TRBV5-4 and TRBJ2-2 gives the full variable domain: ETGVTQSPTHLIKTRGQQVTLRCSSQSGHNTVSWYQQALGQGPQFIFQYYREEENGRGNFPPRFSGLQFPNYSSELNVNALELDDSALYLCASSLEGLNTGELFFGEGSRLTVL.